A selection of T cell receptor beta chains follows, all from one sample in a study of immune characterization of retroperitoneal liposarcoma. TCRdb reanalysed the PCR reads using MiXCR and keeps one entry per CDR3 protein. Of some 11,000 distinct CDR3 sequences listed, about a quarter were seen once; the top ten hold 8.3%. The specimen was tumor tissue. The receptor source for this set is a male donor with retroperitoneal liposarcoma. CDR3s include the opening cysteine and the closing phenylalanine or tryptophan. A D gene is named only where the DNA matches it firmly. Clone size is stated in some rows and not others, as once, few, many or a class when expanded.

d_gene: -
v_gene: TRBV12-3/TRBV12-4
abundance: many
j_gene: TRBJ2-7
CDR3aa: CASSNRDRGYEQYF
CDR3nt: TGTGCCAGCAGTAATCGGGACCGTGGTTACGAGCAGTACTTC

d_gene: -
v_gene: TRBV12-3/TRBV12-4
abundance: -
j_gene: TRBJ1-1
CDR3aa: CASSLRREAFF
CDR3nt: TGTGCCAGCAGTTTACGTAGGGAAGCTTTCTTT

d_gene: TRBD1
v_gene: TRBV6-1
abundance: many
j_gene: TRBJ1-2
CDR3aa: CASSLPGQGTYGYTF
CDR3nt: TGTGCCAGCAGCCTCCCGGGACAGGGAACATATGGCTACACCTTC

d_gene: -
v_gene: TRBV6-6
abundance: many
j_gene: TRBJ2-1
CDR3aa: CASSYRGRREETQFF
CDR3nt: TGTGCCAGCAGTTACAGAGGGCGACGAGAAGAGACCCAGTTCTTC

d_gene: -
v_gene: TRBV6-1
abundance: few
j_gene: TRBJ1-1
CDR3aa: CASSEASLAFF
CDR3nt: TGTGCCAGCAGTGAAGCATCACTGGCTTTCTTT

d_gene: -
v_gene: TRBV6-1
abundance: few
j_gene: TRBJ2-4
CDR3aa: CASNQDLAKNIQYF
CDR3nt: TGTGCCAGCAATCAAGACCTAGCCAAAAACATTCAGTACTTC

d_gene: TRBD2
v_gene: TRBV11-3
abundance: many
j_gene: TRBJ2-7
CDR3aa: CASSPGGADAYEQYF
CDR3nt: TGTGCCAGCAGCCCCGGGGGGGCGGATGCCTACGAGCAGTACTTC

d_gene: -
v_gene: TRBV6-1
abundance: medium-sized
j_gene: TRBJ2-2
CDR3aa: CASLERKNTGELFF
CDR3nt: TGTGCCAGCCTTGAGCGGAAGAACACCGGGGAGCTGTTTTTT

d_gene: -
v_gene: TRBV5-5
abundance: few
j_gene: TRBJ2-6
CDR3aa: CASSLVGSGANVLTF
CDR3nt: TGTGCCAGCAGCTTGGTGGGCTCTGGGGCCAACGTCCTGACTTTC

d_gene: TRBD1
v_gene: TRBV6-1
abundance: medium-sized
j_gene: TRBJ2-5
CDR3aa: CASSRTGGQETQYF
CDR3nt: TGTGCCAGCAGCCGGACAGGGGGCCAGGAGACCCAGTACTTC

d_gene: TRBD2
v_gene: TRBV7-8
abundance: many
j_gene: TRBJ2-3
CDR3aa: CASSRLAFQDTQYF
CDR3nt: TGTGCCAGCAGCCGACTAGCTTTCCAAGATACGCAGTATTTT

d_gene: -
v_gene: TRBV7-2
abundance: once
j_gene: TRBJ2-3
CDR3aa: CASSLIWRASTDTQYF
CDR3nt: TGTGCCAGCAGCTTAATCTGGCGAGCTAGCACAGATACGCAGTATTTT

d_gene: -
v_gene: TRBV12-3/TRBV12-4
abundance: medium-sized
j_gene: TRBJ2-3
CDR3aa: CASTLGGTTDTQYF
CDR3nt: TGTGCCAGCACCTTGGGGGGAACCACAGATACGCAGTATTTT

d_gene: TRBD1
v_gene: TRBV10-2
abundance: -
j_gene: TRBJ1-2
CDR3aa: CASSEDRAYGYTF
CDR3nt: TGCGCCAGCAGTGAGGACAGGGCGTATGGCTACACCTTC

d_gene: TRBD1
v_gene: TRBV12-3/TRBV12-4
abundance: many
j_gene: TRBJ2-5
CDR3aa: CASSSGTGGLGQYF
CDR3nt: TGTGCCAGCAGTTCTGGGACAGGGGGGTTGGGGCAGTACTTC

d_gene: -
v_gene: TRBV6-1
abundance: medium-sized
j_gene: TRBJ2-1
CDR3aa: CASSTFRGNEQFF
CDR3nt: TGTGCCAGCAGCACTTTCCGGGGGAATGAGCAGTTCTTC

d_gene: TRBD2
v_gene: TRBV6-1
abundance: medium-sized
j_gene: TRBJ2-7
CDR3aa: CASVQASGAYEQYF
CDR3nt: TGTGCCAGCGTCCAAGCTAGCGGGGCCTACGAGCAGTACTTC

d_gene: TRBD2
v_gene: TRBV6-1
abundance: many
j_gene: TRBJ2-1
CDR3aa: CASSERLAGFLFF
CDR3nt: TGTGCCAGCAGTGAACGCCTAGCGGGATTTCTGTTCTTC

d_gene: -
v_gene: TRBV11-2
abundance: -
j_gene: TRBJ2-2
CDR3aa: CASSSPTGELFF
CDR3nt: TGTGCCAGCAGCTCCCCTACCGGGGAGCTGTTTTTT

d_gene: TRBD2
v_gene: TRBV11-3
abundance: once
j_gene: TRBJ2-5
CDR3aa: CASSFSGTSREETQYF
CDR3nt: TGTGCCAGCAGCTTTTCAGGGACTAGCCGGGAAGAGACCCAGTACTTC